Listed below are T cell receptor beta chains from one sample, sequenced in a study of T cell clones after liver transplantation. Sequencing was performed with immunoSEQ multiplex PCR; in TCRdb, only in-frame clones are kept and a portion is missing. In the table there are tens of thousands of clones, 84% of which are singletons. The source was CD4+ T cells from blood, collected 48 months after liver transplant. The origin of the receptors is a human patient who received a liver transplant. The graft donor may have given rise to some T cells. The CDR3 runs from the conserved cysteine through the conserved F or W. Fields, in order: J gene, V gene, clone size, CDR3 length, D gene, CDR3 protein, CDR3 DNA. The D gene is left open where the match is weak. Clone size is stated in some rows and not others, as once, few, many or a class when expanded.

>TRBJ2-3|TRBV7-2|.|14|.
CASSLRGPTDTQYF
TGTGCCAGCAGCCTGAGGGGTCCCACGGATACGCAGTATTTT
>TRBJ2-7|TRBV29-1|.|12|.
CSALKGTYEQYF
TGCAGCGCTCTCAAGGGGACCTACGAGCAGTACTTC
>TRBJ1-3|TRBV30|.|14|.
CAWRGTSSGNTIYF
TGTGCCTGGAGGGGGACCAGCTCTGGAAACACCATATATTTT
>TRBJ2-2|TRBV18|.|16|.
CASSLGTRRSTGELFF
TGTGCCAGCTCACTGGGAACCCGGCGAAGCACCGGGGAGCTGTTTTTT
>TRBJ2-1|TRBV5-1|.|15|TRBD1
CASSLRTGQFNEQFF
TGCGCCAGCAGCTTGAGGACAGGGCAATTCAATGAGCAGTTCTTC
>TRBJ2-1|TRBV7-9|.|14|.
CASSREGGYNEQFF
TGTGCCAGCAGTAGGGAAGGAGGCTACAATGAGCAGTTCTTC
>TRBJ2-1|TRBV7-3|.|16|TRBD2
CASSFHCGSLYNEQFF
TGTGCCAGCAGCTTTCACTGCGGGAGTCTATACAATGAGCAGTTCTTC
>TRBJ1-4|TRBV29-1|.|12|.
CSVGSTNEKLFF
TGCAGCGTTGGTTCAACTAATGAAAAACTGTTTTTT
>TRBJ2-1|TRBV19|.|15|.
CASSTGGVSYNEQFF
TGTGCCAGTAGTACAGGCGGGGTGTCCTACAATGAGCAGTTCTTC
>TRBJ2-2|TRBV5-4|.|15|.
CASSGRTANTGELFF
TGTGCCAGCAGCGGACGGACAGCTAACACCGGGGAGCTGTTTTTT
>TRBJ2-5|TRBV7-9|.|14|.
CASSLAGNQETQYF
TGTGCCAGCAGCTTAGCGGGCAACCAAGAGACCCAGTACTTC
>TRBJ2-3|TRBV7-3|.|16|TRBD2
CASSLRLAASTDTQYF
TGTGCCAGCAGCCTCCGACTAGCGGCAAGCACAGATACGCAGTATTTT
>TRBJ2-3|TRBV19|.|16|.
CASSIDRLAGRDTQYF
TGTGCCAGTAGTATAGATCGGCTAGCTGGGCGGGATACGCAGTATTTT
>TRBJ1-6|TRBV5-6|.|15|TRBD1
CASSSTGGVDSPLHF
TGTGCCAGCAGTTCCACAGGGGGCGTCGATTCACCCCTCCACTTT
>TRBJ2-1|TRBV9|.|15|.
CASSVDGAHYNEQFF
TGTGCCAGCAGCGTTGACGGGGCACATTACAATGAGCAGTTCTTC
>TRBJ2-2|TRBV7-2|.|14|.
CASSFQVNTGELFF
TGTGCCAGCAGCTTCCAGGTGAACACCGGGGAGCTGTTTTTT
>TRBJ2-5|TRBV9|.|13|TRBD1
CASSRDRVETQYF
TGTGCCAGCAGCCGGGACAGGGTGGAGACCCAGTACTTC
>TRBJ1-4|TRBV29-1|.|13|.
CSGLTPTNEKLFF
TGCAGCGGTCTGACACCAACTAATGAAAAACTGTTTTTT
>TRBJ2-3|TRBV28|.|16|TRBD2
CASSSPGTSGTDTQYF
TGTGCCAGCAGTTCCCCCGGGACTAGCGGGACAGATACGCAGTATTTT
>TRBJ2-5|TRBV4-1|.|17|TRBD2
CASSPNLGRELQETQYF
TGCGCCAGCAGCCCGAACCTGGGGCGGGAGCTTCAAGAGACCCAGTACTTC
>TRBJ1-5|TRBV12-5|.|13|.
CASGWGSNQPQHF
TGTGCTAGTGGTTGGGGTAGCAATCAGCCCCAGCATTTT
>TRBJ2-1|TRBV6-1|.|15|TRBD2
CASRSPGLAYNEQFF
TGTGCCAGCAGATCGCCGGGACTAGCGTACAATGAGCAGTTCTTC
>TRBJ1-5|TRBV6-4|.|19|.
CASTRLPRGGRFLDEPQHF
TGTGCCAGCACCCGCCTCCCCCGCGGCGGACGGTTTTTAGATGAGCCCCAGCATTTT
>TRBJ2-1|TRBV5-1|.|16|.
CASSLAPGPRYNEQFF
TGCGCCAGCAGCCTAGCACCGGGACCCCGTTACAATGAGCAGTTCTTC
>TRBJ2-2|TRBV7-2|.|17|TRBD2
CASSLHSGRANTGELFF
TGTGCCAGCAGCTTACACAGCGGGAGGGCCAACACCGGGGAGCTGTTTTTT
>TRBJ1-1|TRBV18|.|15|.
CASSPPWGMNTEAFF
TGTGCCAGCTCACCACCCTGGGGCATGAACACTGAAGCTTTCTTT
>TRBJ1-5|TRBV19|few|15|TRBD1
CASSRDREINQPQHF
TGTGCCAGTAGCCGAGACAGGGAAATCAATCAGCCCCAGCATTTT
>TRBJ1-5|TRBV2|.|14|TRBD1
CASSQQGAGQPQHF
TGTGCCAGCAGCCAACAGGGGGCGGGACAGCCCCAGCATTTT
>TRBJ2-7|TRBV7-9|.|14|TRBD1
CASSSRTGSYEQYF
TGTGCCAGCAGCTCGCGGACAGGTTCCTACGAGCAGTACTTC
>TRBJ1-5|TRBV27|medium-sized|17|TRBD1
CASSLSSGQGSNQPQHF
TGTGCCAGCAGTTTATCCTCCGGACAGGGGAGCAATCAGCCCCAGCATTTT
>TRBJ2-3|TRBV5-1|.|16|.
CASSPGGVKSTDTQYF
TGCGCCAGCAGCCCAGGGGGGGTCAAGAGCACAGATACGCAGTATTTT
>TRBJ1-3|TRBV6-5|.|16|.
CASSYSFRGTGNTIYF
TGTGCCAGCAGTTACTCTTTCCGCGGTACTGGAAACACCATATATTTT
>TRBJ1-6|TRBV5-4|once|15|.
CASSLGEGSHSPLHF
TGTGCCAGCAGCTTGGGTGAGGGGTCACATTCACCCCTCCACTTT
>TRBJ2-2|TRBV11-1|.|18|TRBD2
CASSSRTSGGPNTGELFF
TGTGCCAGCAGCTCTCGGACTAGCGGGGGACCGAACACCGGGGAGCTGTTTTTT
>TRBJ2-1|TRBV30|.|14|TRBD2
CAWSLGGSHNEQFF
TGTGCCTGGAGTCTAGGCGGGAGCCACAATGAGCAGTTCTTC
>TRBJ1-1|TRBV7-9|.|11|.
CASGDGGAAFF
TGTGCCAGCGGGGACGGGGGGGCGGCTTTCTTT
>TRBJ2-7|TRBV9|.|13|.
CASSVGQGGEQYF
TGTGCCAGCAGCGTAGGCCAGGGAGGCGAGCAGTACTTC
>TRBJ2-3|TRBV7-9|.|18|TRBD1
CASSPTGTGISSTDTQYF
TGTGCCAGCAGCCCAACCGGGACAGGAATATCTAGCACAGATACGCAGTATTTT
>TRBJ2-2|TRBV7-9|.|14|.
CASCVTGSTGELFF
TGTGCCAGCTGCGTGACAGGCTCCACCGGGGAGCTGTTTTTT
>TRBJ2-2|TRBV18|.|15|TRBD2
CASSPGGSRTGELFF
TGTGCCAGCTCACCAGGCGGGAGTCGAACCGGGGAGCTGTTTTTT
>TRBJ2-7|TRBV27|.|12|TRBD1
CASSSLGQAKYF
TGTGCCAGCAGTTCCCTTGGACAGGCCAAGTACTTC
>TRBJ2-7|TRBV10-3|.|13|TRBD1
CAINEDRGREQYF
TGTGCCATCAACGAGGACAGGGGGCGCGAGCAGTACTTC
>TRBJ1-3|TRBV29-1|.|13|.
CSGRVGSGNTIYF
TGCAGCGGAAGGGTGGGCTCTGGAAACACCATATATTTT
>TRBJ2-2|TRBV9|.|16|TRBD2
CASSVVAGGRPGELFF
TGTGCCAGCAGCGTAGTGGCGGGGGGAAGGCCCGGGGAGCTGTTTTTT
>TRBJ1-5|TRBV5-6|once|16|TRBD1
CASSSRTGWFDQPQHF
TGTGCCAGCAGTTCCCGGACAGGGTGGTTCGATCAGCCCCAGCATTTT
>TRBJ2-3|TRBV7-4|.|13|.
CASVWGSTDTQYF
TGTGCCAGCGTCTGGGGCAGCACAGATACGCAGTATTTT
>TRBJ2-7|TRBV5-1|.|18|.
CASSLGAPGATISYEQYF
TGCGCCAGCAGCTTGGGCGCCCCGGGAGCGACTATCTCCTACGAGCAGTACTTC
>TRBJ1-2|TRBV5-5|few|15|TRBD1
CASSLWAGGGSGYTF
TGTGCCAGCAGCTTGTGGGCAGGGGGCGGGAGTGGCTACACCTTC
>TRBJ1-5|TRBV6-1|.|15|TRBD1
CASSGGQVGDQPQHF
TGTGCCAGCAGTGGGGGACAGGTGGGAGATCAGCCCCAGCATTTT
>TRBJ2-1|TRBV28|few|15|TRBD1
CASSTAAQGFGEQFF
TGTGCCAGCAGTACGGCAGCACAGGGGTTTGGGGAGCAGTTCTTC
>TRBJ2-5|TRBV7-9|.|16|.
CASSLARVNRKETQYF
TGTGCCAGCAGCTTAGCCCGGGTGAACAGGAAAGAGACCCAGTACTTC
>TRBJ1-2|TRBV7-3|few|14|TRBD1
CASSPGGTGFGYTF
TGTGCCAGCAGCCCAGGCGGGACAGGGTTCGGCTACACCTTC
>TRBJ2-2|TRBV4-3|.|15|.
CASSQGQGGTGELFF
TGCGCCAGCAGCCAAGGGCAGGGGGGCACCGGGGAGCTGTTTTTT
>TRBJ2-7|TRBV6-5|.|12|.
CASSEQGYEQYF
TGTGCCAGCAGTGAACAGGGTTATGAGCAGTACTTC
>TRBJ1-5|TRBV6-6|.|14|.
CASTKGGEPQPQHF
TGTGCCAGCACCAAGGGGGGGGAGCCTCAGCCCCAGCATTTT
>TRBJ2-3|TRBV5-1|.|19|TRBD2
CASSSPGGSGGARTDTQYF
TGCGCCAGCAGCTCCCCTGGGGGGAGCGGGGGGGCCCGCACAGATACGCAGTATTTT
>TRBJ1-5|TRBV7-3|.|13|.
CASSLTRNQPQHF
TGTGCCAGCAGCTTAACCCGCAATCAGCCCCAGCATTTT
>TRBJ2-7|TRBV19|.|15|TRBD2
CASTETSQSSYEQYF
TGTGCCAGTACCGAGACTAGCCAGAGCTCCTACGAGCAGTACTTC
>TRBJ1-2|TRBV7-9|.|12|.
CASSLGGGGYTF
TGTGCCAGCAGCTTAGGTGGAGGCGGCTACACCTTC